This T cell receptor beta chain was profiled in a study of T-cell reconstitution after alpha-beta-depleted transplantation in children. CDR1 is SQVTM, CDR2 ANQGSEA, per germline. The CDR3 sequence is 14 residues long. With 4 bases removed from V and 0 bases from J, the gap between germline ends came to 11 bases. Construction of the TCRbeta library involved unique molecular identifiers. One entry per CDR3 protein results from TCRdb running MiXCR on the PCR reads. The sample carries about 980,000 distinct CDR3 sequences, about 29% recorded once. The chain recombines TRBV29-1 with TRBJ2-3, with D unresolved. The sequence derives from a boy younger than two who had a stem cell transplant for SCID, so the T cells may come from the graft donor. This sample comprised PBMCs, mostly from graft donor cells, obtained 360 days after TCRalphabeta/CD19-depleted stem cell transplant. CDR3 loop: CSVGLADSTDTQYF. The CDR3 DNA sequence: TGCAGCGTTGGATTGGCCGATAGCACAGATACGCAGTATTTT.